These 14 T cell receptor beta chains came from one sample sequenced in a study of T cell changes during pregnancy in multiple sclerosis. The method was immunoSEQ multiplex PCR; TCRdb's version includes in-frame clones alone and lacks a portion of them. Of just under 100,000 clones listed, under 95% are singletons. This sample comprised peripheral blood, obtained after pregnancy. These receptors originate from a female donor with multiple sclerosis, enrolled in a pregnancy study.

The rearrangement links TRBV5-1 to TRBJ2-7; TRBD2 matches at 14 bases. The trim removed 4 bases at V and 7 bases at J, leaving 7 bases unmatched. The germline V gene has CDR1 SGHRS and CDR2 YFSETQ. This CDR3 is built from 15 residues. CDR3 sequence: CASSPGLAGVYEQYF. DNA for the CDR3: TGCGCCAGCAGCCCGGGACTAGCGGGAGTATATGAGCAGTACTTC.

This clone came up a few times. V and J are TRBV30 and TRBJ1-2; maybe TRBD1 (6 bases). This CDR3 contains 12 residues. Germline V gene lookup returns CDR1 GTSNPN and CDR2 SVGIG (reference sequence). The V gene lost 3 bases and the J gene lost 2 bases, with 7 bases spanning the gap. The DNA of the CDR3 is TGTGCCTGGAGACAGGGAAACTATGGCTACACCTTC. Translation gives CAWRQGNYGYTF.

In its sample, this clone was seen once. V gene TRBV4-1 combines with J gene TRBJ2-2, with a weak D call TRBD1 (8 bases). The CDR3 length is 16 residues. With 4 bases removed from V and 3 bases from J, the gap between germline ends came to 15 bases. Germline assignment: CDR1 MGHRA and CDR2 YSYEKL. CDR3 sequence: CASSLRTGRDTGELFF. CDR3 DNA: TGCGCCAGCAGCCTGCGGACAGGGAGGGACACCGGGGAGCTGTTTTTT.

J is TRBJ2-2 and V is TRBV18; TRBD2 might be the D (5 bases). Germline CDR1 is KGHSH and CDR2 is LQKENI. The CDR3 is 14 residues long. The V gene lost 1 base and the J gene lost 7 bases, with 10 bases spanning the gap. CDR3 in amino acids: CASSPREFGGELFF. The CDR3 bases are TGTGCCAGCTCACCACGGGAGTTCGGCGGGGAGCTGTTTTTT.

The chain carries TRBV7-2 and TRBJ1-3, with 8 positions matching TRBD1. The V gene's germline CDR1 is SGHTA and CDR2 FQGNSA. Trimming removed 5 bases from V and 0 bases from J; junction bases left unmatched: 6. This CDR3 spans 16 amino acids. In nucleotides, the CDR3 is TGTGCCAGCAGCCGTACAGGGGGTCCCTCTGGAAACACCATATATTTT. Translating gives CASSRTGGPSGNTIYF.

The V gene is TRBV18, the J gene TRBJ1-1, with 10 bases lining up with TRBD1. The V segment lost 6 bases and the J segment 0 bases; nucleotides outside the gene matches: 7. Germline V gene data show CDR1 as KGHSH and CDR2 as LQKENI. The CDR3 loop spans 16 amino acids. The CDR3 DNA reads as TGTGCCAGCTCGACAGGGGGCGCCGGGTTGAACACTGAAGCTTTCTTT. Its translation is CASSTGGAGLNTEAFF.

V usage is TRBV5-8 and J usage is TRBJ2-5; TRBD1 matches at 10 bases. V trimming: 0 bases; J trimming: 6 bases; junction bases outside the gene matches: 8. CDR1 is SGHTS and CDR2 is YDEGEE in the germline V gene. The CDR3 runs to 16 residues. CDR3: CASSLDVTGGVKTQYF. The DNA for the CDR3 is TGTGCCAGCAGCTTGGATGTGACAGGGGGCGTAAAGACCCAGTACTTC.

CDR3 DNA: TGTGCCAGTAGAGCCGGACAGGGGGCGCGGTATGGCTACACCTTC. The encoded protein is CASRAGQGARYGYTF. The chain links TRBV19 to TRBJ1-2; 11 bases line up with TRBD1. CDR3 length: 15 amino acids. Germline assignment: CDR1 LNHDA and CDR2 SQIVND (reference sequence). Trimming took 6 bases from V and 5 from J; bases not matched to a gene: 8. The full variable domain, rest sourced from reference TRBV19 and TRBJ1-2, is DGGITQSPKYLFRKEGQNVTLSCEQNLNHDAMYWYRQDPGQGLRLIYYSQIVNDFQKGDIAEGYSVSREKKESFPLTVTSAQKNPTAFYLCASRAGQGARYGYTFGSGTRLTVV.

In the case of this clone: A read error may account for a junction end that differs from germline. The chain recombines TRBV29-1 with TRBJ1-2; D uncertain. The CDR3 covers 14 residues. The germline V gene encodes CDR1 SQVTM and CDR2 ANQGSEA. The CDR3 here is CSVRGADHNYGYIF. In DNA form, the CDR3 reads TGCAGCGTACGAGGAGCGGACCATAACTATGGCTACATCTTC.

This clone was seen a few times. The chain carries TRBV7-9 and TRBJ2-7; D perhaps matches TRBD2 (5 bases). CDR3 length: 13 amino acids. Germline values: CDR1 SEHNR, CDR2 FQNEAQ (reference sequence). V lost 6 bases, J lost 8 bases, and 17 bases lay in between. CDR3 nucleotide sequence: TGTGCCAGCAGGGGTGCGGTTGAGGGCCAGCAGTACTTC. Translation gives CASRGAVEGQQYF.

J is TRBJ2-1 and V is TRBV19; unclear D gene. The CDR3 spans 14 residues. Germline V CDR1 and CDR2: LNHDA, SQIVND (reference sequence). V was clipped by 5 bases and J by 0 bases, with 8 bases between them. CDR3 DNA: TGTGCCAGTAGTCCCTATAGCTCCTACAATGAGCAGTTCTTC. Translating it yields CASSPYSSYNEQFF.

The rearrangement links TRBV7-2 to TRBJ2-2; TRBD1 aligns across 12 bases. Germline V CDR1 and CDR2: SGHTA, FQGNSA. The CDR3 is made up of 17 amino acids. V shed 1 base, J shed 4 bases, and the junction held 4 bases outside the gene matches. In DNA, the CDR3 is TGTGCCAGCAGCTTAGATGGGACAGGGGGCTCCACCGGGGAGCTGTTTTTT. Its protein is CASSLDGTGGSTGELFF.

This chain links TRBV30 with TRBJ2-7, with 7 nucleotides matching TRBD1. CDR3 length equals 15 residues. Germline CDR1 and CDR2: GTSNPN and SVGIG (reference sequence). J was trimmed by 4 bases and V by 4 bases; bases with no gene match: 13. The CDR3 coding sequence is TGTGCCTGGATGGGCGGACAGGAGAATCGATACGAGCAGTACTTC. Encoded protein: CAWMGGQENRYEQYF.

DNA of the CDR3: TGCGCCAGCAGCTTGGGAGGGAGCGACACTGAAGCTTTCTTT. Amino acid sequence: CASSLGGSDTEAFF. V gene TRBV5-1 combines with J gene TRBJ1-1, with D uncertain. The CDR3 is made up of 14 amino acids. The ends were cut back, 0 bases at V and 3 bases at J, with 9 bases in the middle. Germline assignment: CDR1 SGHRS and CDR2 YFSETQ. The variable domain in full, completed from reference TRBV5-1 and TRBJ1-1, reads KAGVTQTPRYLIKTRGQQVTLSCSPISGHRSVSWYQQTPGQGLQFLFEYFSETQRNKGNFPGRFSGRQFSNSRSEMNVSTLELGDSALYLCASSLGGSDTEAFFGQGTRLTVV.